This T cell receptor beta chain was recovered during a study of shared clonotypes between healthy human individuals. Study background: Donor ages ranged 18 to 49 years: a couple of women, a few men.

Germline CDR1 is SNHLY and CDR2 is FYNNEI. The CDR3 contains 17 residues. V dropped 6 bases and J dropped 4 bases, with 22 bases sitting between them. The table lists this clone with a count of one. Its antigen is unidentified. TCRdb's table, derived via immunoSEQ multiplex PCR, lists solely in-frame clones and lacks some. The table shows 2 million to 2.5 million clones, with roughly 95% occurring only once. Overall study findings and caveats: How much donors shared clonotypes was expected to be affected by sequencing depth.

The receptor's source is a man younger than 35 in good health. The chain links TRBV2 to TRBJ2-1; TRBD1 is a possible D gene (6 bases). The specimen was naive CD4+ T cells sorted from blood. Subset denoted: CD45RA+ positively selected. In DNA form, the CDR3 reads TGTGCCAGCAGATCTTCCGGCTGGGGGCCGGGTTACAATGAGCAGTTCTTC. Translating it yields CASRSSGWGPGYNEQFF.